The 27 T cell receptor beta chains given below trace back to one sample, sequenced in a study of blood T cell repertoires in COVID-19. Libraries were prepared by immunoSEQ multiplex PCR; TCRdb keeps only in-frame clonotypes and omits some of them. Of some 170,000 clones listed, 75% to 90% are singletons. The sample was peripheral blood. The receptors here all came from a middle-aged woman with COVID-19, enrolled during active disease.

The chain recombines TRBV7-2 with TRBJ2-5; D may be TRBD2 (5 bases). This CDR3 region has 15 residues. Trimming removed 0 bases at V and 4 bases at J, with 12 bases between. The germline gives CDR1 SGHTA, CDR2 FQGNSA. CDR3 region: CASSLAGVFLETQYF. CDR3 coding DNA: TGTGCCAGCAGCTTAGCGGGAGTTTTCTTAGAGACCCAGTACTTC.

The gene calls are TRBV6-5 and TRBJ2-5; no firm D call. V lost 6 bases and J 3 bases, leaving 11 bases between the germline ends. The CDR3 sequence is 13 residues long. Germline V gives CDR1 MNHEY, CDR2 SVGAGI. CDR3 DNA sequence: TGTGCCAGCAGCCGAGGCCAGAAAGAGACCCAGTACTTC. Protein product: CASSRGQKETQYF.

This sequence joins TRBV29-1 and TRBJ1-5, with D possibly being TRBD1 (5 bases). This CDR3 is built from 14 residues. Germline V gene lookup returns CDR1 SQVTM and CDR2 ANQGSEA. Trimming stripped 5 bases from V and 0 bases from J, with 11 bases between. The CDR3 protein is CSVTGRDSNQPQHF. CDR3 nucleotide sequence: TGCAGCGTTACGGGCAGGGATAGCAATCAGCCCCAGCATTTT. Full variable domain (remainder filled in from reference TRBV29-1 and TRBJ1-5): SAVISQKPSRDICQRGTSLTIQCQVDSQVTMMFWYRQQPGQSLTLIATANQGSEATYESGFVIDKFPISRPNLTFSTLTVSNMSPEDSSIYLCSVTGRDSNQPQHFGDGTRLSIL.

The chain carries TRBV7-9 and TRBJ1-5; TRBD1 might be the D (6 bases). V lost 5 bases to trimming and J lost 2 bases, with 10 bases between them. This CDR3 is 14 amino acids long. Per the germline V gene, CDR1 is SEHNR and CDR2 is FQNEAQ (reference sequence). The CDR3 sequence: CASSRPGGNQPQHF. The DNA of the CDR3 is TGTGCCAGCAGCCGACCAGGGGGCAATCAGCCCCAGCATTTT.

The rearrangement uses TRBV6-1 and TRBJ1-5; D unclear. The germline V gene encodes CDR1 MNHNS and CDR2 SASEGT. V lost 1 base, J lost 1 base, and 14 bases lay in between. The CDR3 has 17 amino acids. CDR3 bases: TGTGCCAGCAGTGAAGATAAGCGGAGAAGGAGCAATCAGCCCCAGCATTTT. Protein: CASSEDKRRRSNQPQHF.

V is TRBV5-1 and J is TRBJ1-2, with 9 bases lining up with TRBD1. Germline V lookup: CDR1 SGHRS, CDR2 YFSETQ. V gave up 3 bases and J gave up 3 bases; unmatched junction bases: 6. This CDR3 is built from 15 residues. The CDR3 nucleotides are TGCGCCAGCAGCTCAGGGACAGGGAGGGACTATGGCTACACCTTC. Amino acid sequence: CASSSGTGRDYGYTF.

The chain employs TRBV27 and TRBJ1-5; TRBD1 might be the D (5 bases). The CDR3 contains 15 residues. Germline V lookup: CDR1 MNHEY, CDR2 SMNVEV (reference sequence). Trimming took off 3 bases at V and 1 base at J, with 10 bases between the two ends. The CDR3 DNA sequence: TGTGCCAGCAGTTTCAAGGGGCAAAGCAATCAGCCCCAGCATTTT. It yields the protein CASSFKGQSNQPQHF.

This clone was observed once. The V and J genes are TRBV28 and TRBJ1-2, with a tentative D call TRBD1 (5 bases). Trimming cost V 3 bases and J 4 bases, with 15 bases left between them. The CDR3 is 15 residues long. The V gene's germline CDR1 is MDHEN and CDR2 SYDVKM. CDR3 loop: CASSLVGVGGYGYTF. The CDR3 DNA follows: TGTGCCAGCAGTTTGGTGGGGGTGGGGGGCTATGGCTACACCTTC.

The chain uses TRBV6-4 and TRBJ1-2, with D possibly TRBD1 on 5 matching bases. Germline CDR1 is MRHNA and CDR2 is SNTAGT. CDR3 length equals 16 residues. V dropped 0 bases and J dropped 8 bases, with 19 bases sitting between them. The CDR3 loop is CASSDSIQTRGGGYTF. CDR3 nucleotides: TGTGCCAGCAGTGACTCGATACAGACCCGCGGGGGAGGCTACACCTTC.

Here the CDR3 reads CASSAGVTNEQFF. DNA for the CDR3: TGTGCCAGCAGTGCCGGGGTCACCAATGAGCAGTTCTTC. This sequence joins TRBV6-4 and TRBJ2-1; the D gene is possibly TRBD2 (5 bases). The CDR3 loop spans 13 amino acids. The germline V gene encodes CDR1 MRHNA and CDR2 SNTAGT. Trimming took off 4 bases at V and 6 bases at J, with 10 bases between the two ends.

This chain's CDR3 is CASSTDRGLNQPQHF. CDR3 in DNA: TGTGCCAGCAGTACAGACAGGGGCCTAAATCAGCCCCAGCATTTT. The chain employs TRBV6-5 and TRBJ1-5, with 8 bases that match TRBD1. The CDR3 is 15 residues long. Trimming cost V 5 bases and J 4 bases; bases outside gene matches: 7. Germline values: CDR1 MNHEY, CDR2 SVGAGI.

V gene TRBV2 combines with J gene TRBJ2-2, with unresolved D. Per germline, CDR1 SNHLY and CDR2 FYNNEI. Trimming stripped 10 bases from V and 6 bases from J, with 15 bases between. This CDR3 region has 13 residues. CDR3 in DNA: TGTGCCAAGACTGTAAATATATCCGGGGAGCTGTTTTTT. Translation gives CAKTVNISGELFF.

This chain uses TRBV12-5 with TRBJ1-5; a possible D gene is TRBD1 (5 bases). The CDR3 covers 18 residues. Trimming left V 0 bases short and J 3 bases short, with 18 bases between. Germline V CDR1 and CDR2: LGHNT, FRNRAP. The CDR3 bases are TGTGCTAGTGGTTTGGTACTGGAGAGGACACAAAACAATCAGCCCCAGCATTTT. As protein: CASGLVLERTQNNQPQHF.

This clone was found many times. Within the sample, other DNA sequences also encode this same CDR3. V usage is TRBV2 and J usage is TRBJ2-5; 10 bases map to TRBD1. The CDR3 sequence is 14 residues long. Unmatched junction bases numbered 5, after V lost 5 bases and J lost 5 bases. Germline lookup yields CDR1 SNHLY and CDR2 FYNNEI. CDR3 amino acids: CASSRDRGAETQYF. Here the CDR3 DNA reads TGTGCCAGCAGTCGGGACAGGGGAGCGGAGACCCAGTACTTC. Using reference TRBV2 and TRBJ2-5 for the parts outside the CDR3, the full variable domain is EPEVTQTPSHQVTQMGQEVILRCVPISNHLYFYWYRQILGQKVEFLVSFYNNEISEKSEIFDDQFSVERPDGSNFTLKIRSTKLEDSAMYFCASSRDRGAETQYFGPGTRLLVL.

The chain uses TRBV12-3 or TRBV12-4 and TRBJ1-1, with no clear D. With 5 bases removed from V and 9 bases from J, the gap between germline ends came to 7 bases. The CDR3 runs 10 residues. The CDR3 region has the DNA TGTGCCAGCAGTGCTCTAAAAGCTTTCTTT. Encoded protein: CASSALKAFF.

The rearrangement links TRBV5-5 to TRBJ1-1, with a weak D call TRBD1 (5 bases). Germline V gene data show CDR1 as SGHKS and CDR2 as YYEKEE (reference sequence). Trimming shortened V by 1 base and J by 5 bases, and 12 bases separated the two germline ends. This CDR3 contains 14 residues. Here the CDR3 reads CASSLMGGWTEAFF. DNA of the CDR3: TGTGCCAGCAGCTTGATGGGGGGTTGGACTGAAGCTTTCTTT.

As concerns this clone: Sequence at one end of the junction differs from germline and may be a read error. The genes are TRBV5-1 and TRBJ1-6; D is possibly TRBD1 (5 bases). The germline V gene has CDR1 SGHRS and CDR2 YFSETQ. The CDR3 length is 18 residues. CDR3 region: CASRLGLQPNSYNSPLHF. DNA of the CDR3: TGCGCCAGCAGATTGGGACTCCAACCCAACTCCTATAATTCACCCCTCCACTTT.

The rearrangement uses TRBV2 and TRBJ1-5; 7 bases align to TRBD1. The junction had 6 bases not matched to a gene; V was cut back by 8 bases and J by 5 bases. The CDR3 is 13 residues long. Germline V gene sequence: CDR1 SNHLY, CDR2 FYNNEI. This CDR3 reads CASGDSLDQPQHF. The CDR3 coding sequence is TGTGCCAGCGGGGACAGTTTAGATCAGCCCCAGCATTTT.

The chain recombines TRBV9 with TRBJ2-2, with D unclear. V was cut by 4 bases and J by 4 bases, with 8 bases left in between. Looked up from germline, CDR1 is SGDLS and CDR2 is YYNGEE. This CDR3 comprises 13 residues. CDR3 DNA: TGTGCCAGCAGCCCCCTAACCACCGGGGAGCTGTTTTTT. The encoded protein is CASSPLTTGELFF. Combining the CDR3 with reference TRBV9 and TRBJ2-2 gives the whole variable domain DSGVTQTPKHLITATGQRVTLRCSPRSGDLSVYWYQQSLDQGLQFLIQYYNGEERAKGNILERFSAQQFPDLHSELNLSSLELGDSALYFCASSPLTTGELFFGEGSRLTVL.

This rearrangement joins TRBV5-4 to TRBJ1-1, with TRBD1 as a possible D gene (6 bases). The CDR3 is 14 residues long. The V end lost 0 bases, the J end lost 3 bases, and 9 bases lay between the germline ends. The germline V gene has CDR1 SGHNT and CDR2 YYREEE (reference sequence). The CDR3 DNA reads TGTGCCAGCAGCTTGGGGACAGACCACACTGAAGCTTTCTTT. This sequence encodes CASSLGTDHTEAFF.

Here the CDR3 DNA reads TGTGCCAGCAGCCCTCAGTCACAGGGCTTTAATGAAAAACTGTTTTTT. It specifies CASSPQSQGFNEKLFF. The chain employs TRBV9 and TRBJ1-4, with D possibly TRBD1 on 6 matching bases. Germline lookup yields CDR1 SGDLS and CDR2 YYNGEE. This CDR3 contains 16 residues. Trimming left V 4 bases short and J 4 bases short, with 17 bases between.

The V and J genes are TRBV27 and TRBJ1-4, with TRBD1 identical over 7 bases. The CDR3 covers 14 residues. Losses at the gene ends were 5 bases for V and 4 bases for J; bases not matched to a gene: 4. From germline, CDR1 is MNHEY and CDR2 SMNVEV (reference sequence). The CDR3 DNA follows: TGTGCCAGCAGTCAGCAGGGGGTTAATGAAAAACTGTTTTTT. Amino acid sequence: CASSQQGVNEKLFF.

This chain joins TRBV12-3 or TRBV12-4 and TRBJ1-2; 8 bases are shared with TRBD1. V shed 6 bases and J 4 bases; nucleotides not matched to a gene: 4. CDR3 size: 13 residues. The chain's CDR3 is CASSTGQVYGYTF. The CDR3 nucleotides read TGTGCCAGCAGCACGGGACAGGTCTATGGCTACACCTTC.

The gene calls are TRBV10-1 and TRBJ2-1; D gene ambiguous. Trimming shortened V by 3 bases and J by 6 bases, and 12 bases separated the two germline ends. The V gene's germline CDR1 is WNHNN and CDR2 SYGVQD (reference sequence). This CDR3 comprises 14 residues. CDR3 in amino acids: CASSEASFSNEQFF. The DNA for the CDR3 is TGCGCCAGCAGTGAAGCTAGTTTCTCCAATGAGCAGTTCTTC.

The V and J genes are TRBV18 and TRBJ1-1; tentatively, D is TRBD1 (5 bases). V lost 2 bases to trimming and J lost 0 bases, with 10 bases between them. Germline CDR1 KGHSH, CDR2 LQKENI. The CDR3 spans 15 residues. The CDR3 sequence: CASSPREGLNTEAFF. CDR3 in DNA: TGTGCCAGCTCACCAAGGGAGGGGCTGAACACTGAAGCTTTCTTT.

The gene calls are TRBV3-1 (or the pseudogene TRBV3-2) and TRBJ2-4, with D tentatively TRBD2 (6 bases). The CDR3 spans 14 residues. CDR1 LGHDT and CDR2 YNNKEL come from the germline V gene (reference sequence). V was pared by 1 base and J by 5 bases, with 9 bases between. In DNA, the CDR3 is TGTGCCAGCAGCCAAGGGAGGGGTGAAAACATTCAGTACTTC. Translating gives CASSQGRGENIQYF.

This clone was observed a handful of times. This chain joins TRBV3-1 (or the pseudogene TRBV3-2) and TRBJ2-1; TRBD2 matches at 11 bases. V gave up 4 bases and J gave up 2 bases; unmatched junction bases: 7. The CDR3 is made up of 17 amino acids. The germline V gene has CDR1 LGHDT and CDR2 YNNKEL (reference sequence). The CDR3, as DNA: TGTGCCAGCAGCCCACGCCTAGCGGGGGGCCCCTACAATGAGCAGTTCTTC. Translation: CASSPRLAGGPYNEQFF.